The T cell receptor beta chain under discussion was sequenced for a study of graft-versus-host responses after intestinal transplantation. Overall study: The recipients all started with anti-thymocyte globulin induction and then took tacrolimus and steroids for 3 to 4 years. Findings of the study overall: Ileal or blood samples showed some GvH clones first, and such clones were also found in recipient marrow.

CDR3 length: 14 amino acids. Trimming took 1 base from V and 10 from J, leaving 11 bases between them. Germline-derived CDR1 and CDR2 are SEHNR and FQNEAQ (reference sequence). TCRdb's table, derived via immunoSEQ multiplex PCR, lists solely in-frame clones and lacks some. The sample lists roughly 13,000 clones, around 84% seen once, with over 8.5% in the top ten. About this clone itself: Its antigen is not known.

The chain couples TRBV7-9 to TRBJ1-6, with TRBD1 as a possible D gene (5 bases). This clonotype was obtained from a human patient who received an intestinal transplant, so some T cells may come from the graft donor. This sample comprised PBMCs, obtained about 300 days after intestinal transplant. The CDR3 here is CASSLEGRESPLHF. CDR3 sequence (DNA): TGTGCCAGCAGCTTAGAGGGGCGGGAATCACCCCTCCACTTT.